What follows are 5 T cell receptor beta chains derived from one specimen sequenced in a study of blood T cell repertoires in COVID-19. Data came from immunoSEQ multiplex PCR; TCRdb stores just in-frame clones and leaves some out. The sample carries around 310,000 clones, about 90% recorded once. The sample taken for sequencing was peripheral blood. All receptors derive from a woman aged 40 to 55 with COVID-19, enrolled during active disease.

The CDR3 DNA reads TGTGCCAGCACCGAAAGGGACAGGGCTGGAAACACCATATATTTT. Its protein is CASTERDRAGNTIYF. The rearrangement uses TRBV28 and TRBJ1-3, with TRBD1 identical over 9 bases. Unmatched junction bases numbered 6, after V lost 7 bases and J lost 2 bases. This CDR3 comprises 15 residues. Germline lookup yields CDR1 MDHEN and CDR2 SYDVKM.

This clone was seen just once. The chain is built from TRBV6-2 or TRBV6-3 and TRBJ1-5; D remains ambiguous. Looked up from germline, CDR1 is MNHEY and CDR2 is SVGEGT. V lost 2 bases, J lost 3 bases, and 14 bases lay in between. This CDR3 is built from 16 residues. CDR3 residues: CASSYEGVRYNQPQHF. CDR3 nucleotide sequence: TGTGCCAGCAGTTACGAGGGAGTGAGGTACAATCAGCCCCAGCATTTT.

The chain is built from TRBV28 and TRBJ1-1; tentatively, D is TRBD1 (6 bases). CDR1 MDHEN and CDR2 SYDVKM come from the germline V gene. CDR3 length: 17 residues. Trimming cost V 6 bases and J 0 bases, with 20 bases left between them. CDR3 sequence (DNA): TGTGCCAGCAGCTCCCAGATCCGGGGGGCCGTGAACACTGAAGCTTTCTTT. Translation gives CASSSQIRGAVNTEAFF.

This rearrangement joins TRBV5-4 to TRBJ1-1; TRBD1 is a possible D gene (6 bases). Looked up from germline, CDR1 is SGHNT and CDR2 is YYREEE (reference sequence). The CDR3 consists of 12 residues. Trimming took 4 bases from V and 4 from J, leaving 8 bases between them. The CDR3 nucleotides are TGTGCCAGCAGCGAGGGGGTCACTGAAGCTTTCTTT. This codes for CASSEGVTEAFF.

V usage is TRBV5-5 and J usage is TRBJ1-2; possible D gene TRBD1, 5 bases. Trimming took 4 bases from V and 7 from J, leaving 11 bases between them. The CDR3 sequence is 12 residues long. The germline V gene encodes CDR1 SGHKS and CDR2 YYEKEE (reference sequence). CDR3: CASSGGGFGYTF. Here the CDR3 DNA reads TGTGCCAGCAGCGGGGGAGGTTTTGGCTACACCTTC.